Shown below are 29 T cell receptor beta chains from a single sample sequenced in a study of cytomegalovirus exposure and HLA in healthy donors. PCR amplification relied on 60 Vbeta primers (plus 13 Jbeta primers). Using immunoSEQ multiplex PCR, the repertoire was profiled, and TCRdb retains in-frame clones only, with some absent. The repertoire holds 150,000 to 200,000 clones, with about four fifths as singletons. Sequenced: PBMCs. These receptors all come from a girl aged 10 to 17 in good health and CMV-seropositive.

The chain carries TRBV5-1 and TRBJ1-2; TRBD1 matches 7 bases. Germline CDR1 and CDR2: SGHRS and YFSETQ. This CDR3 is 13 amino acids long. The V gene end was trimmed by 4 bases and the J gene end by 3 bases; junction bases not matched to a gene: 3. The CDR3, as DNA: TGCGCCAGCAGCGGGGGACAGCACTATGGCTACACCTTC. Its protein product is CASSGGQHYGYTF.

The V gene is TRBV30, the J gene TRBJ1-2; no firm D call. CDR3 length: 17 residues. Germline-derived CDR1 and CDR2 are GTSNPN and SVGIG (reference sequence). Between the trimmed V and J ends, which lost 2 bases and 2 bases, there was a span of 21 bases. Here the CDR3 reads CAWSFTTGRKGNYGYTF. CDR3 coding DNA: TGTGCCTGGAGTTTCACCACCGGGAGGAAGGGAAACTATGGCTACACCTTC. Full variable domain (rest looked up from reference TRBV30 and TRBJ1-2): SQTIHQWPATLVQPVGSPLSLECTVEGTSNPNLYWYRQAAGRGLQLLFYSVGIGQISSEVPQNLSASRPQDRQFILSSKKLLLSDSGFYLCAWSFTTGRKGNYGYTFGSGTRLTVV.

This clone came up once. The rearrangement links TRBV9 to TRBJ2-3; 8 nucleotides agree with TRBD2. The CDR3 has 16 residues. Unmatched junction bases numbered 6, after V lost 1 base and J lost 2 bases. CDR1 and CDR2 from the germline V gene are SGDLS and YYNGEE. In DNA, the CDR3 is TGTGCCAGCAGCGTAACTGCGGGGGGATACACAGATACGCAGTATTTT. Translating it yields CASSVTAGGYTDTQYF.

CDR3 loop: CASSEDMNSPLHF. In DNA, the CDR3 is TGTGCCAGCAGTGAAGATATGAATTCACCCCTCCACTTT. The V gene is TRBV2, the J gene TRBJ1-6; D not resolved. Trimming removed 1 base at V and 7 bases at J, with 5 bases between. The CDR3 spans 13 residues. Germline CDR1 SNHLY, CDR2 FYNNEI.

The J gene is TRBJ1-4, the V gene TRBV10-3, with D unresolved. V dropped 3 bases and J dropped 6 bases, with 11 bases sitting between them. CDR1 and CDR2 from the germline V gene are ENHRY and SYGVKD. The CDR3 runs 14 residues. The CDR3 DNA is TGTGCCATCAGTGACAGGCAGAACCATGAAAAACTGTTTTTT. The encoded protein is CAISDRQNHEKLFF.

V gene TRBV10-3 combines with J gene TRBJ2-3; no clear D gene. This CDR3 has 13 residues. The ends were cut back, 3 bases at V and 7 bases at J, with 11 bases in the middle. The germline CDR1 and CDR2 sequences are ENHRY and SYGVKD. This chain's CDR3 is CAISEASVNTQYF. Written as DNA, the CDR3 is TGTGCCATCAGTGAAGCGTCAGTCAATACGCAGTATTTT.

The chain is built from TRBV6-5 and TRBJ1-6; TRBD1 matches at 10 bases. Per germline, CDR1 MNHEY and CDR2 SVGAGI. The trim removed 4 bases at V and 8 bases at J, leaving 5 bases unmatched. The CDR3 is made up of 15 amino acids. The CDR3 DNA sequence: TGTGCCAGCAGTTGGGGGACAGGGGACGATTCACCCCTCCACTTT. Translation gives CASSWGTGDDSPLHF.

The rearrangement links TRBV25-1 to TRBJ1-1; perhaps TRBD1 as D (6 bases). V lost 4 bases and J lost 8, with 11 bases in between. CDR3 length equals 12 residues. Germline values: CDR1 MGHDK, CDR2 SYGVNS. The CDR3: CASSGDRSEAFF. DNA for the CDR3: TGTGCCAGCAGTGGTGACAGGTCAGAAGCTTTCTTT.

The CDR3 coding sequence is TGTGCCACCAAGGGGCTTCCAGGGAATTCACCCCTCCACTTT. Its protein is CATKGLPGNSPLHF. The rearrangement links TRBV6-6 to TRBJ1-6; possibly TRBD1 for D (5 bases). The V and J ends lost 10 bases and 7 bases respectively, with 17 bases between them. The CDR3 contains 14 residues. Germline CDR1 and CDR2: MNHNY and SVGAGI (reference sequence).

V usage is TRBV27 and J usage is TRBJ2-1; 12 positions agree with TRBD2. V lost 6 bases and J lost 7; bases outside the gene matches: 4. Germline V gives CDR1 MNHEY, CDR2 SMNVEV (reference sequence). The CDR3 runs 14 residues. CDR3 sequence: CASSLAGGPNEQFF. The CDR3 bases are TGTGCCAGCAGCCTAGCGGGGGGGCCTAATGAGCAGTTCTTC.

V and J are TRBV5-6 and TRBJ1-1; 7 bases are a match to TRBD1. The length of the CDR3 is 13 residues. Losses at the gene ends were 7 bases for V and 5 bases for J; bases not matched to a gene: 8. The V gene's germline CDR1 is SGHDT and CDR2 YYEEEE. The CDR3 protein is CASSQEQGTEAFF. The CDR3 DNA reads TGTGCCAGCTCCCAAGAACAGGGGACTGAAGCTTTCTTT.

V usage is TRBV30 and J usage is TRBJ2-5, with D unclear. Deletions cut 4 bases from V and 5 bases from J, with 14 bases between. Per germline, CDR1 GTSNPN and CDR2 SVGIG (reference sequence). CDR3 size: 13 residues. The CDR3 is CAWNRQTGETQYF. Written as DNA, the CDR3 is TGTGCCTGGAACCGTCAAACCGGGGAGACCCAGTACTTC. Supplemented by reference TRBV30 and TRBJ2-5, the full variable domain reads SQTIHQWPATLVQPVGSPLSLECTVEGTSNPNLYWYRQAAGRGLQLLFYSVGIGQISSEVPQNLSASRPQDRQFILSSKKLLLSDSGFYLCAWNRQTGETQYFGPGTRLLVL.

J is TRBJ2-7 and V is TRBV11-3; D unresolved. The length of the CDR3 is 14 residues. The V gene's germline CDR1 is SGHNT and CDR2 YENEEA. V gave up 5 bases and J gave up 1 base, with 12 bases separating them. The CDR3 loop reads CASSPNPGSYEQYF. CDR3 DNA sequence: TGTGCCAGCAGCCCCAACCCGGGTTCCTACGAGCAGTACTTC.

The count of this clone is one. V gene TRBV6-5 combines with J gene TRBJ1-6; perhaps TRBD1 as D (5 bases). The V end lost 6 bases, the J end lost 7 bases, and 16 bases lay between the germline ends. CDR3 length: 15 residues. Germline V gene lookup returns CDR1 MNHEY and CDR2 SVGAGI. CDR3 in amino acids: CASSQTGGRNSPLHF. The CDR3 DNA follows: TGTGCCAGCAGCCAAACAGGTGGAAGGAATTCACCCCTCCACTTT.

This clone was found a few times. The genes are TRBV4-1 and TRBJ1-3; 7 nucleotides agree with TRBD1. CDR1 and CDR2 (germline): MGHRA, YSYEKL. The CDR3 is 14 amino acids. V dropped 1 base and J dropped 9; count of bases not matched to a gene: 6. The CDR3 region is CASSQGRQGGTIYF. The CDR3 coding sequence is TGCGCCAGCAGCCAAGGCAGACAGGGTGGCACCATATATTTT.

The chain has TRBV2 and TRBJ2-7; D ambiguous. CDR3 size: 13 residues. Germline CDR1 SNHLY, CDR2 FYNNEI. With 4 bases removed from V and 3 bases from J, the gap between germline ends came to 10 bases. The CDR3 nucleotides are TGTGCCAGCAGTGCAGAGGCGGTCTACGAGCAGTACTTC. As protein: CASSAEAVYEQYF.

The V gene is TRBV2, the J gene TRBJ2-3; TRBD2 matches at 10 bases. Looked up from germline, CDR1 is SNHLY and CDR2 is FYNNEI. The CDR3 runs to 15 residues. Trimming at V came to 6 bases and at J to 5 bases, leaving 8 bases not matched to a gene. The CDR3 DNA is TGTGCCAGCAGGGAGCGGGGGGGCTTTGAAGATACGCAGTATTTT. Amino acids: CASRERGGFEDTQYF.

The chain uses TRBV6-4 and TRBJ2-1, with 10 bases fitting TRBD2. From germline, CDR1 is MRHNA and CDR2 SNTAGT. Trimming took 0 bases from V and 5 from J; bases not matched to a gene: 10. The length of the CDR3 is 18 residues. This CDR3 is CASSDSEVVAGGHNEQFF. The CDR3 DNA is TGTGCCAGCAGTGACTCCGAAGTAGTAGCGGGGGGCCACAATGAGCAGTTCTTC.

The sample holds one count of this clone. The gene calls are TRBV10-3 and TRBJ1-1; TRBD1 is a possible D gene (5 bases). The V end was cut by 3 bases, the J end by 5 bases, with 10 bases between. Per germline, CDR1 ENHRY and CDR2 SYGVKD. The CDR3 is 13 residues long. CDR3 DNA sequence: TGTGCCATCAGTGAAGGCAGGGTGACTGAAGCTTTCTTT. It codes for CAISEGRVTEAFF.

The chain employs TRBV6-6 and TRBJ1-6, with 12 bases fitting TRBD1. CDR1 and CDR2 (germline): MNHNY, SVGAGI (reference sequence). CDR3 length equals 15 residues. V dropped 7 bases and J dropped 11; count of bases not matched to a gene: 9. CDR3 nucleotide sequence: TGTGCCAGCAAACTAGCGGGACAGGGGGCTACACCCCTCCACTTT. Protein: CASKLAGQGATPLHF.

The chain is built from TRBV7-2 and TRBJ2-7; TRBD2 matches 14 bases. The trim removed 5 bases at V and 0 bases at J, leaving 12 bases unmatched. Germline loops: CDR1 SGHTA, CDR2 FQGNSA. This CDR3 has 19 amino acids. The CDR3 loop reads CASSPRPGTSGGLSYEQYF. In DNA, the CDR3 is TGTGCCAGCAGCCCACGTCCCGGGACTAGCGGGGGCCTCTCCTACGAGCAGTACTTC.

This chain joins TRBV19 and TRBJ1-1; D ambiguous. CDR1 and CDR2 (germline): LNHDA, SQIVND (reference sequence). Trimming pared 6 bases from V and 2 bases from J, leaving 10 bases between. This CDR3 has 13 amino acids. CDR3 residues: CASSATSNTEAFF. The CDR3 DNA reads TGTGCCAGTAGCGCGACATCAAACACTGAAGCTTTCTTT. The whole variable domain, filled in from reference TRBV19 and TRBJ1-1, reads DGGITQSPKYLFRKEGQNVTLSCEQNLNHDAMYWYRQDPGQGLRLIYYSQIVNDFQKGDIAEGYSVSREKKESFPLTVTSAQKNPTAFYLCASSATSNTEAFFGQGTRLTVV.

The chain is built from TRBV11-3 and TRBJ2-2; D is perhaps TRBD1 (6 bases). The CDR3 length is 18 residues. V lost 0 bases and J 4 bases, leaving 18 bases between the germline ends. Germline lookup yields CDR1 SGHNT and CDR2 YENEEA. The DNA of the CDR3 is TGTGCCAGCAGCTTAGACTCTTGGAACAGGGCGGTCACCGGGGAGCTGTTTTTT. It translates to CASSLDSWNRAVTGELFF.

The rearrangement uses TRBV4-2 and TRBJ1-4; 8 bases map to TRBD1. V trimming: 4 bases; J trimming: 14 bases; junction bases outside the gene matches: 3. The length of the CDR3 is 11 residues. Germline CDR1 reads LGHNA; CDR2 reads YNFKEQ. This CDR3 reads CASSPGQGLFF. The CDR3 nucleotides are TGTGCCAGCAGCCCCGGACAGGGTCTGTTTTTT.

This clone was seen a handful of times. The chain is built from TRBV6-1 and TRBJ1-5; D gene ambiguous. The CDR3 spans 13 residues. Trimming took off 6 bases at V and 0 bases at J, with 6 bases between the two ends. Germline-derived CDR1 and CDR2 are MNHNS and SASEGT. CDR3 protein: CASRADSNQPQHF. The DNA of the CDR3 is TGTGCCAGCAGAGCCGATAGCAATCAGCCCCAGCATTTT.

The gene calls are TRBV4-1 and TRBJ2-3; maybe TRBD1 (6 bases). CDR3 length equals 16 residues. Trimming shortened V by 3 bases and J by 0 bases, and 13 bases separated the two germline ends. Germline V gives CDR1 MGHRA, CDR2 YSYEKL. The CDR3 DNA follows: TGCGCCAGCAGCCATCCCGACAGGTCTAGCACAGATACGCAGTATTTT. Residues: CASSHPDRSSTDTQYF.

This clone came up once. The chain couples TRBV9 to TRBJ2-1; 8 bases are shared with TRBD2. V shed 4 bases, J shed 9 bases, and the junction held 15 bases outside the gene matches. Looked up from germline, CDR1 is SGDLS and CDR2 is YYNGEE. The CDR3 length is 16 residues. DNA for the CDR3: TGTGCCAGCAGCCCCCAGATAGCGGGGTATCTGGTTGAGCAGTTCTTC. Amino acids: CASSPQIAGYLVEQFF.

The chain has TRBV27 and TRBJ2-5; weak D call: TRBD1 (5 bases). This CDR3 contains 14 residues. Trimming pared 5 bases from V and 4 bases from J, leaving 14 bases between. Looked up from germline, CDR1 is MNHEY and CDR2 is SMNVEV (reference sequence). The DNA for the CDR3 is TGTGCCAGCAGTACCTTGCAAGGGGCAGAGACCCAGTACTTC. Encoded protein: CASSTLQGAETQYF.

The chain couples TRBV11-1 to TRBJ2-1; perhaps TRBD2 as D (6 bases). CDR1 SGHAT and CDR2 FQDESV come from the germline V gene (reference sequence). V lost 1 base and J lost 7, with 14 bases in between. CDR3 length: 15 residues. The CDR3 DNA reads TGTGCCAGCAGCTTAGGCGGGGCAGGAGGAAATGAGCAGTTCTTC. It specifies CASSLGGAGGNEQFF.